The rows below give T cell receptor beta chains drawn from one sample of a study of T cells in localized non-small cell lung cancer. Only in-frame clones appear in the TCRdb table, and some are missing; sequencing was by immunoSEQ multiplex PCR. The sample records approximately 30,000 clones, 88% being singletons. Source: peripheral blood mononuclear cells, taken before any cancer treatment. The receptors come from a woman between 35 and 70 years old with stage III lung adenocarcinoma. CDR3s include the opening cysteine and the closing phenylalanine or tryptophan. D genes are given only for firm matches. The size entry is marked missing in some rows and otherwise reads once, few, many or a size class.

d_call	v_call	j_call	clone_size	cdr3_aa	cdr3_nt
TRBD1	TRBV5-6	TRBJ2-7	.	CASSLPRQGNHEQYF	TGTGCCAGCAGCTTGCCGAGACAGGGTAACCACGAGCAGTACTTC
.	TRBV6-6	TRBJ1-6	few	CASSSQGMNNSPLHF	TGTGCCAGCAGTTCGCAGGGTATGAATAATTCACCCCTCCACTTT
TRBD2	TRBV19	TRBJ2-6	once	CAVLGRAGRSGANVLTF	TGTGCCGTCCTGGGAAGAGCGGGGCGCTCTGGGGCCAACGTCCTGACTTTC
.	TRBV1	TRBJ2-1	.	CTSRGRASVEQFF	TGCACCAGCAGGGGCAGAGCGTCAGTTGAGCAGTTCTTC
TRBD1	TRBV27	TRBJ1-1	.	CASSRGTGGTEAFF	TGTGCCAGCAGTAGGGGGACAGGGGGGACTGAAGCTTTCTTT
.	TRBV7-2	TRBJ2-1	.	CASSPNWVYNEQFF	TGTGCCAGCAGCCCCAATTGGGTCTACAATGAGCAGTTCTTC
TRBD2	TRBV28	TRBJ2-1	once	CASSLWSSGSNEQFF	TGTGCCAGCAGTTTATGGTCTAGCGGGAGTAATGAGCAGTTCTTC
.	TRBV25-1	TRBJ1-3	.	CASSEWGGTGNTIYF	TGTGCCAGCAGTGAATGGGGCGGAACTGGAAACACCATATATTTT
.	TRBV10-1	TRBJ2-3	.	CASSRWGDTQYF	TGCGCCAGCAGTAGGTGGGGAGATACGCAGTATTTT
.	TRBV27	TRBJ1-4	.	CASSLSGRGAGSEKLFF	TGTGCCAGCAGTTTATCGGGTCGCGGGGCGGGAAGTGAAAAACTGTTTTTT
.	TRBV7-8	TRBJ2-3	.	CASSLLTRTDTQYF	TGTGCCAGCAGCTTACTCACCCGCACAGATACGCAGTATTTT
.	TRBV5-4	TRBJ1-5	.	CASSLEGGGRGSQPQHF	TGTGCCAGCAGTCTCGAAGGGGGAGGGCGGGGGAGTCAGCCCCAGCATTTT
.	TRBV6-5	TRBJ1-2	.	CASSASPNYGYTF	TGTGCCAGCAGTGCGTCTCCTAACTATGGCTACACCTTC
TRBD2	TRBV9	TRBJ2-7	.	CASSGWASGYEQYF	TGTGCCAGCAGCGGCTGGGCTAGCGGCTACGAGCAGTACTTC
.	TRBV5-1	TRBJ2-5	.	CASSFRGETQYF	TGCGCCAGCAGCTTTCGGGGAGAGACCCAGTACTTC
.	TRBV11-2	TRBJ2-1	.	CASSPRQGVEQFF	TGTGCCAGCAGCCCCCGGCAGGGCGTGGAGCAGTTCTTC
TRBD1	TRBV7-3	TRBJ2-5	.	CASSPQGQWETQYF	TGTGCCAGCAGCCCCCAGGGACAGTGGGAGACCCAGTACTTC
.	TRBV5-6	TRBJ2-3	.	CASSAGTLGGDTQYF	TGTGCCAGCAGCGCAGGGACCCTCGGAGGGGATACGCAGTATTTT
.	TRBV19	TRBJ1-5	once	CASSISGFNQPQHF	TGTGCCAGTAGTATCTCCGGATTCAATCAGCCCCAGCATTTT
.	TRBV10-3	TRBJ2-7	.	CAIKDLTSHTYEQYF	TGTGCCATCAAAGACCTGACTAGTCACACCTACGAGCAGTACTTT
TRBD2	TRBV5-1	TRBJ2-5	.	CASSFRGLAGAQETQYF	TGCGCCAGCAGCTTTAGGGGACTAGCGGGAGCCCAAGAGACCCAGTACTTC
TRBD2	TRBV7-2	TRBJ2-3	.	CASSPSGRVTDTQYF	TGTGCCAGCAGCCCTAGCGGGAGAGTCACAGATACGCAGTATTTT
TRBD2	TRBV7-9	TRBJ2-1	.	CASRILAGGRNEQFF	TGTGCCAGCAGGATACTAGCGGGGGGCCGGAATGAGCAGTTCTTC
.	TRBV6-5	TRBJ1-5	once	CASSYSYTHQPQHF	TGTGCCAGCAGTTACTCCTATACCCATCAGCCCCAGCATTTT
.	TRBV30	TRBJ2-7	.	CAWSRTDSYEQYF	TGTGCCTGGAGCCGAACAGATTCCTACGAGCAGTACTTC
.	TRBV4-3	TRBJ2-7	medium-sized	CASSQGDGSTYEQYF	TGCGCCAGCAGCCAAGGTGACGGGTCCACCTACGAGCAGTACTTC
TRBD2	TRBV4-3	TRBJ2-5	.	CASSQGVSGTETQYF	TGCGCCAGCAGCCAAGGGGTTAGCGGGACGGAGACCCAGTACTTC
.	TRBV6-6	TRBJ1-1	.	CASSGRRQANTEAFF	TGTGCCAGCAGTGGTCGAAGGCAGGCAAACACTGAAGCTTTCTTT
TRBD2	TRBV6-5	TRBJ2-1	.	CASKNPGGPFNEQFF	TGTGCCAGCAAAAACCCGGGAGGCCCCTTCAATGAGCAGTTCTTC
TRBD2	TRBV5-1	TRBJ2-5	.	CASIRGAGGQETQYF	TGCGCCAGCATTCGAGGGGCGGGAGGGCAAGAGACCCAGTACTTC
.	TRBV7-9	TRBJ1-6	.	CASSFLGSPLHF	TGTGCCAGCAGCTTTCTAGGTTCACCCCTCCACTTT
.	TRBV10-2	TRBJ2-7	.	CASAFWRGPRFSYEQYF	TGCGCCAGCGCCTTTTGGAGGGGACCCCGATTTTCCTACGAGCAGTACTTC
.	TRBV5-5	TRBJ2-5	few	CASGGRSQETQYF	TGTGCCAGCGGGGGGAGGTCCCAAGAGACCCAGTACTTC
.	TRBV9	TRBJ2-1	.	CASSEGIATLKFF	TGTGCCAGCAGCGAGGGGATCGCGACCCTCAAGTTCTTC
.	TRBV6-7	TRBJ1-1	once	CASIPGKRSSTEAFF	TGTGCCAGCATCCCCGGTAAGCGCTCGAGCACTGAAGCTTTCTTT
.	TRBV7-2	TRBJ1-2	.	CASSSGLYNYGYTF	TGTGCCAGCAGCTCCGGACTGTATAACTATGGCTACACCTTC
.	TRBV5-1	TRBJ1-2	.	CASSPRLGTAYGYTF	TGCGCCAGCAGCCCCCGGTTGGGGACGGCCTATGGCTACACCTTC
.	TRBV7-2	TRBJ2-7	.	CASSFLGPHEQYF	TGTGCCAGCAGCTTCTTGGGTCCTCACGAGCAGTACTTC
.	TRBV9	TRBJ1-3	.	CASSVGGMVSGNTIYF	TGTGCCAGCAGCGTAGGTGGGATGGTTAGTGGAAACACCATATATTTT
TRBD1	TRBV29-1	TRBJ2-7	.	CSVTGLSEQYF	TGCAGCGTGACAGGGTTAAGCGAGCAGTACTTC
.	TRBV29-1	TRBJ2-5	.	CSVWTGVVETQYF	TGCAGCGTTTGGACGGGGGTAGTAGAGACCCAGTACTTC
.	TRBV9	TRBJ2-5	.	CASSAGRGKETQYF	TGTGCCAGCAGCGCAGGGAGGGGGAAAGAGACCCAGTACTTC
TRBD2	TRBV4-1	TRBJ2-3	.	CASSLQGGGASDTQYF	TGCGCCAGCAGCCTCCAGGGCGGGGGGGCCTCAGATACGCAGTATTTT
.	TRBV28	TRBJ2-7	.	CASSSNPWESSYEQYF	TGTGCCAGCAGTTCTAATCCCTGGGAGAGCTCCTACGAGCAGTACTTC
TRBD1	TRBV27	TRBJ1-5	.	CASSWTGDQPQHF	TGTGCCAGCAGTTGGACAGGGGATCAGCCCCAGCATTTT